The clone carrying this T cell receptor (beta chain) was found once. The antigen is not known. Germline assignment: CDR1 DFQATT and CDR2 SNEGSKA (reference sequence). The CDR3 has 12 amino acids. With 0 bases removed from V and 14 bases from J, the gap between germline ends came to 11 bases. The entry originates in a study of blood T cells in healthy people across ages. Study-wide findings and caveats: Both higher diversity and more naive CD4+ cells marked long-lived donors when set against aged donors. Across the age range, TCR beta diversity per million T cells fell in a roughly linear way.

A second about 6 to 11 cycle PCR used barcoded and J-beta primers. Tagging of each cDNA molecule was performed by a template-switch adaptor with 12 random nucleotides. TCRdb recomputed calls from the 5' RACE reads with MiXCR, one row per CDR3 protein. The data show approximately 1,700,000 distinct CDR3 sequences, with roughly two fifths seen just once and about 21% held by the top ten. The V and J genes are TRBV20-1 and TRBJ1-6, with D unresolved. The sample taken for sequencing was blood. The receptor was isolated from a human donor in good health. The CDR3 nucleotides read TGCAGTGCTAGAGATGGCGGAGTCACCCTCCACTTT. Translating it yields CSARDGGVTLHF.